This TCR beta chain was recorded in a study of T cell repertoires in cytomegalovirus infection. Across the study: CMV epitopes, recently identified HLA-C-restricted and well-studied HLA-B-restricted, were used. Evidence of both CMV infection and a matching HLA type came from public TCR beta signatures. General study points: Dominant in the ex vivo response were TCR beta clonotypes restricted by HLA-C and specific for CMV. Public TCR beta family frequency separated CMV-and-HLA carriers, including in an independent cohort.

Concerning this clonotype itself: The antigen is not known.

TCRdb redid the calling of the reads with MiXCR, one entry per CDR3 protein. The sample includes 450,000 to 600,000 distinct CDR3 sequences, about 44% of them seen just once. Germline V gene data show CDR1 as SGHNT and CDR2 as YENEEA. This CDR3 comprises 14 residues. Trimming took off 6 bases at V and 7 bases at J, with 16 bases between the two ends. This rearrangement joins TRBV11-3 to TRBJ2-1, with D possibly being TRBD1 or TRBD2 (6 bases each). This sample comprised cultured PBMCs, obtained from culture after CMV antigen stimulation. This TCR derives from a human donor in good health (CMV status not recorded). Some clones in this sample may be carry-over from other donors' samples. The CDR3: CASSSQGGRNEQFF. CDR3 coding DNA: TGTGCCAGCAGTTCGCAAGGGGGGCGGAATGAGCAGTTCTTC.